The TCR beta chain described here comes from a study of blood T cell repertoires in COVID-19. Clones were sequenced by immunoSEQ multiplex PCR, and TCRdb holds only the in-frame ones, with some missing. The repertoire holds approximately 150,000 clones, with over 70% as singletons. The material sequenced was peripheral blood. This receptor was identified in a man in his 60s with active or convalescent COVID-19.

DNA of the CDR3: TGTGCCAGTAAACCCGCAGGGGCACAAGAGACCCAGTACTTC. Protein: CASKPAGAQETQYF. The chain combines TRBV5-4 with TRBJ2-5, with TRBD1 as a possible D gene (6 bases). The CDR3 covers 14 residues. CDR1 is SGHNT, CDR2 YYREEE, per germline (reference sequence). The V gene lost 8 bases and the J gene lost 2 bases, with 16 bases spanning the gap.